Listed here are 20 T cell receptor beta chains from one sample, sequenced in a study of cytomegalovirus exposure and HLA in healthy donors. Use of 60 Vbeta and 13 Jbeta primers characterized the PCR. Measured with immunoSEQ multiplex PCR; TCRdb has only the in-frame clones, and not every one. This sample has around 150,000 clones, with around 85% found just once. Sequencing was performed on PBMCs. These receptor sequences come from a man aged 35 to 55 in good health and CMV-seropositive.

The chain uses TRBV5-5 and TRBJ2-1, with D possibly TRBD1 on 6 matching bases. The V gene's germline CDR1 is SGHKS and CDR2 YYEKEE (reference sequence). V dropped 0 bases and J dropped 15 bases, with 10 bases sitting between them. CDR3 length equals 11 residues. The DNA for the CDR3 is TGTGCCAGCAGCTTGGATGGGGGCCGGTTCTTC. This codes for CASSLDGGRFF. Full variable domain (outside the CDR3, taken from reference TRBV5-5 and TRBJ2-1): DAGVTQSPTHLIKTRGQQVTLRCSPISGHKSVSWYQQVLGQGPQFIFQYYEKEERGRGNFPDRFSARQFPNYSSELNVNALLLGDSALYLCASSLDGGRFFGPGTRLTVL.

The chain couples TRBV15 to TRBJ1-1; the match to TRBD1 covers 7 bases. The CDR3 has 15 amino acids. Germline lookup yields CDR1 LNHNV and CDR2 YYDKDF (reference sequence). Losses at the gene ends were 1 base for V and 9 bases for J; bases not matched to a gene: 11. In DNA, the CDR3 is TGTGCCACCAGCAGAGTCCAGACAGGGCAGACTCAAGCTTTCTTT. It is translated as CATSRVQTGQTQAFF.

This clone has only a few counts. The chain recombines TRBV6-4 with TRBJ1-4; TRBD1 matches at 8 bases. The CDR3 runs to 16 residues. J lost 4 bases, V lost 4 bases, and 8 bases had no gene match. Per the germline V gene, CDR1 is MRHNA and CDR2 is SNTAGT. The CDR3 DNA is TGTGCCAGCAGTGCGGGGACAGGAAGGGGTAATGAAAAACTGTTTTTT. It encodes CASSAGTGRGNEKLFF.

V usage is TRBV4-2 and J usage is TRBJ2-1, with D tentatively TRBD1 (5 bases). Trimming took 0 bases from V and 1 from J, leaving 10 bases between them. The CDR3 has 16 amino acids. Germline V gene data show CDR1 as LGHNA and CDR2 as YNFKEQ. The CDR3 loop reads CASSQDSDSSYNEQFF. Here the CDR3 DNA reads TGTGCCAGCAGCCAAGATTCCGACAGTTCCTACAATGAGCAGTTCTTC.

V is TRBV9 and J is TRBJ1-1; tentatively, D is TRBD1 (5 bases). The CDR3 covers 14 residues. V gave up 3 bases and J gave up 4 bases, with 13 bases separating them. Germline CDR1 is SGDLS and CDR2 is YYNGEE. The CDR3 sequence is CASSESQGVTEAFF. In nucleotides, the CDR3 is TGTGCCAGCAGCGAGAGTCAGGGTGTCACTGAAGCTTTCTTT.

The chain uses TRBV5-1 and TRBJ1-2; 11 bases are a match to TRBD1. Trimming took 4 bases from V and 1 from J; bases not matched to a gene: 3. CDR3 length equals 15 residues. The germline gives CDR1 SGHRS, CDR2 YFSETQ. CDR3 in DNA: TGCGCCAGCAGCACCGGGACAGGGGGTAACTATGGCTACACCTTC. Protein: CASSTGTGGNYGYTF.

V gene TRBV30 combines with J gene TRBJ2-3; D remains unclear. The CDR3 contains 15 residues. The ends were cut back, 1 base at V and 0 bases at J, with 11 bases in the middle. Germline V gives CDR1 GTSNPN, CDR2 SVGIG (reference sequence). CDR3 sequence reads: CAWSAPDKSTDTQYF. As DNA, the CDR3 is TGTGCCTGGAGTGCGCCCGACAAGAGCACAGATACGCAGTATTTT.

The V call is TRBV29-1, the J call TRBJ2-5; 8 bases match TRBD1. V shed 4 bases, J shed 5 bases, and the junction held 6 bases outside the gene matches. Per the germline V gene, CDR1 is SQVTM and CDR2 is ANQGSEA. This CDR3 contains 13 residues. This chain's CDR3 is CSVGQGSMETQYF. The CDR3 DNA sequence: TGCAGCGTTGGACAGGGGAGTATGGAGACCCAGTACTTC.

The genes are TRBV6-5 and TRBJ2-1, with D possibly being TRBD2 (5 bases). Trimming took off 0 bases at V and 5 bases at J, with 8 bases between the two ends. The CDR3 is 14 residues long. Germline CDR1 is MNHEY and CDR2 is SVGAGI. The CDR3 sequence is CASSYSAENNEQFF. CDR3 nucleotide sequence: TGTGCCAGCAGTTACTCAGCGGAGAACAATGAGCAGTTCTTC.

J is TRBJ2-7 and V is TRBV7-9, with D hard to call. V shed 0 bases and J shed 4 bases, with 4 bases lying between them. Germline lookup yields CDR1 SEHNR and CDR2 FQNEAQ (reference sequence). CDR3 size: 12 residues. CDR3 nucleotide sequence: TGTGCCAGCAGCTTAGCCCGGTACGAGCAGTACTTC. Its protein product is CASSLARYEQYF.

The chain recombines TRBV6-5 with TRBJ1-1, with 7 bases aligning to TRBD1. The CDR3 extends over 15 amino acids. J lost 1 base, V lost 4 bases, and 6 bases had no gene match. Germline V CDR1 and CDR2: MNHEY, SVGAGI. In nucleotides, the CDR3 is TGTGCCAGCAGTTCGAACAGGGGCGCGAACACTGAAGCTTTCTTT. It specifies CASSSNRGANTEAFF.

This chain links TRBV5-1 with TRBJ2-5, with 8 nucleotides matching TRBD2. This CDR3 is built from 14 residues. CDR1 and CDR2 from the germline V gene are SGHRS and YFSETQ. The V gene end was trimmed by 0 bases and the J gene end by 5 bases; junction bases not matched to a gene: 3. The CDR3 sequence is CASSLEREGETQYF. The CDR3 DNA reads as TGCGCCAGCAGCTTGGAACGGGAGGGGGAGACCCAGTACTTC.

The rearrangement uses TRBV4-1 and TRBJ1-1, with D maybe TRBD1 (5 bases). The CDR3 contains 16 residues. Trimming shortened V by 4 bases and J by 4 bases, and 19 bases separated the two germline ends. CDR1 is MGHRA, CDR2 YSYEKL, per germline. The CDR3 DNA is TGCGCCAGCAGCCGGAGGGCGGTTGGGCAGGGCACTGAAGCTTTCTTT. Its protein is CASSRRAVGQGTEAFF.

This clone has a handful of counts. The chain employs TRBV5-1 and TRBJ2-5; weak D call: TRBD2 (6 bases). Germline values: CDR1 SGHRS, CDR2 YFSETQ. V lost 7 bases and J lost 5, with 21 bases in between. The CDR3 loop spans 15 amino acids. As DNA, the CDR3 is TGCGCCAGCGGCGTCCAGGGACTGCCCGTGGAGACCCAGTACTTC. This gives the protein CASGVQGLPVETQYF.

This chain links TRBV27 with TRBJ1-5, with D tentatively TRBD1 (5 bases). This CDR3 has 15 amino acids. V gave up 2 bases and J gave up 3 bases, with 11 bases separating them. Germline V gene data show CDR1 as MNHEY and CDR2 as SMNVEV (reference sequence). The chain's CDR3 is CASSLVGLNNQPQHF. In nucleotides, the CDR3 is TGTGCCAGCAGTTTAGTGGGGCTTAACAATCAGCCCCAGCATTTT.

The rearrangement joins TRBV4-1 to TRBJ1-5; 9 nucleotides line up with TRBD1. The trim removed 3 bases at V and 6 bases at J, leaving 3 bases unmatched. The CDR3 runs 14 residues. CDR1 and CDR2 (germline): MGHRA, YSYEKL. For the CDR3, the DNA is TGCGCCAGCAGCCACCGGACAGGGGTTCAGCCCCAGCATTTT. Encoded protein: CASSHRTGVQPQHF.

The CDR3 nucleotides are TGCAGCGCCTACGGAGGTCCTGATGAGCAGTTCTTC. Translated: CSAYGGPDEQFF. The chain uses TRBV29-1 and TRBJ2-1; tentatively, D is TRBD2 (5 bases). Germline CDR1 SQVTM, CDR2 ANQGSEA. V gave up 7 bases and J gave up 8 bases, with 15 bases separating them. The CDR3 contains 12 residues.

The chain's CDR3 is CALLKESDSPLHF. CDR3 sequence (DNA): TGTGCCCTCCTGAAAGAGAGCGATTCACCCCTCCACTTT. The V gene is TRBV30, the J gene TRBJ1-6, with D hard to call. Germline CDR1 is GTSNPN and CDR2 is SVGIG (reference sequence). This CDR3 region has 13 residues. Trimming took off 8 bases at V and 8 bases at J, with 16 bases between the two ends.

This chain links TRBV12-1 with TRBJ2-7; the D call of TRBD2 is as the table states it, not checked on the DNA. TRBV12-1 is listed as a pseudogene. The CDR3 is 17 amino acids. CDR3 DNA sequence: TGTGCCAGCAGCCCCCCTCAATGGACTAGCGGGGGCTACGAGCAGTACTTC. It codes for CASSPPQWTSGGYEQYF.

This chain uses TRBV7-6 with TRBJ2-3; no firm D call. V was trimmed by 1 base and J by 7 bases, leaving 12 bases between them. The germline V gene has CDR1 SGHVS and CDR2 FNYEAQ. The CDR3 is made up of 14 amino acids. The CDR3 reads CASSLVLSKNTQYF. CDR3 in DNA: TGTGCCAGCAGCTTAGTACTGAGTAAGAATACGCAGTATTTT.